The rows below give T cell receptor beta chains drawn from one sample of a study of shared clonotypes between healthy human individuals. Clones were sequenced by immunoSEQ multiplex PCR, and TCRdb holds only the in-frame ones, with some missing. The repertoire has 740,000 or so clones, roughly 73% of them found once; the top ten carry around 1.8%. Sequencing was performed on memory CD4+ T cells sorted from blood. These receptors originate from a woman aged 25 to 39 in good health. The CDR3 runs from the conserved cysteine through the conserved F or W. A D gene is named only where the DNA matches it firmly. The size entry is marked missing in some rows and otherwise reads once, few, many or a size class.

clone size	D gene	V gene	J gene	CDR3 DNA	CDR3 protein
.	.	TRBV30	TRBJ1-5	TGTGCCTGGAGTGTACGGGGTTCCCCCTATCAGCCCCAGCATTTT	CAWSVRGSPYQPQHF
.	.	TRBV5-6	TRBJ1-4	TGTGCCAGCAGCTTGGGACGGAGGGGGGAAAAACTGTTTTTT	CASSLGRRGEKLFF
.	.	TRBV28	TRBJ2-7	TGTGCCAGCAGTTCCCCCCTAGCGATTACCTACGAGCAGTACTTC	CASSSPLAITYEQYF
few	.	TRBV6-1	TRBJ1-5	TGTGCCAGCCTTCGTGGCAGCAATCAGCCCCAGCATTTT	CASLRGSNQPQHF
.	TRBD2	TRBV11-2	TRBJ2-5	TGTGCCAGCAGCATCAGACTAGCGGGGAGCCAAGAGACCCAGTACTTC	CASSIRLAGSQETQYF
.	.	TRBV19	TRBJ1-5	TGTGCCAGTAGCACACAGGGTAATCAGCCCCAGCATTTT	CASSTQGNQPQHF
.	.	TRBV21-1	TRBJ1-2	TGTGCCAGCAGCAAAGTTACAGGGGAATGGGTTGGCTACACCTTC	CASSKVTGEWVGYTF
few	TRBD2	TRBV5-1	TRBJ2-7	TGCGCCAGCAGCCCACGACTAGCGGGAGGGCCCGAGCAGTACTTC	CASSPRLAGGPEQYF
.	.	TRBV6-6	TRBJ1-5	TGTGCCAGCAGTTACGAGGGCGACAATCAGCCCCAGCATTTT	CASSYEGDNQPQHF
few	TRBD1	TRBV19	TRBJ1-2	TGTGCCAGTAGGACCGCCGGGACAGGGCATGGTGGCTACACCTTC	CASRTAGTGHGGYTF
.	.	TRBV28	TRBJ1-4	TGTGCCAGCAGCTCAAGCGGGACCCCTGGGGAAAAACTGTTTTTT	CASSSSGTPGEKLFF
.	TRBD2	TRBV18	TRBJ2-1	TGTGCCAGCTCACCTTTAGCGGGAAGCTACAATGAGCAGTTCTTC	CASSPLAGSYNEQFF
.	TRBD2	TRBV6-5	TRBJ2-1	TGTGCCAGCAGTTACGGACGGGAGGGGGTGCAGTTCTTC	CASSYGREGVQFF
.	.	TRBV2	TRBJ2-5	TGTGCCAGTAAAGGACCCATGAGCATCGAGACCCAGTACTTC	CASKGPMSIETQYF
.	TRBD2	TRBV30	TRBJ2-5	TGTGCCTGGAGTGCCGGACTAGCGGTACAAGAGACCCAGTACTTC	CAWSAGLAVQETQYF
.	.	TRBV28	TRBJ2-7	TGTGCCAGCATCCCGAGCCCGGGGACTTCCTACGAGCAGTACTTC	CASIPSPGTSYEQYF
.	.	TRBV25-1	TRBJ2-7	TGTGCCAGCAGTGGGGACAACTCCTACGAGCAGTACTTC	CASSGDNSYEQYF
.	.	TRBV28	TRBJ1-4	TGTGCCAGCAGTTTCGCAGGGGCAACTAATGAAAAACTGTTTTTT	CASSFAGATNEKLFF
.	TRBD1	TRBV15	TRBJ1-3	TGTGCCACCAGCAGGCGACAGGGTGCGGGAAACACCATATATTTT	CATSRRQGAGNTIYF
.	.	TRBV5-1	TRBJ1-1	TGCGCCAGCAGCTTGGAGGCAGGGGTCACTGAAGCTTTCTTT	CASSLEAGVTEAFF
few	.	TRBV28	TRBJ1-4	TGTGCCAGCAGTCCGGACAGACCTAATGAAAAACTGTTTTTT	CASSPDRPNEKLFF
.	.	TRBV7-6	TRBJ2-5	TGTGCCAGCAGCCACGTGGGGACGCAGACCCAGTACTTC	CASSHVGTQTQYF
.	TRBD1	TRBV29-1	TRBJ2-1	TGCAGCGTTGGGAGAACAGGGGGCGATGAGCAGTTCTTC	CSVGRTGGDEQFF
.	TRBD1	TRBV11-2	TRBJ2-1	TGTGCCAGCAGCCGGCTTCCTCAGGGGGCTCGCTACAATGAGCAGTTCTTC	CASSRLPQGARYNEQFF
few	.	TRBV7-9	TRBJ2-3	TGTGCCAGCAGCTCTGACGTGGGCGTTGGGACCCGCACAGATACGCAGTATTTT	CASSSDVGVGTRTDTQYF
.	.	TRBV11-2	TRBJ2-1	TGTGCCAGCAGCTTAGTACAGGGCCCCTACAATGAGCAGTTCTTC	CASSLVQGPYNEQFF
.	TRBD2	TRBV19	TRBJ2-5	TGTGCCAGTAGTATGTCGGGGACTATGTATCTTCCAGAGACCCAGTACTTC	CASSMSGTMYLPETQYF
.	.	TRBV7-8	TRBJ2-3	TGTGCCAGCAGCCAGCTAGGCCGTGGTAACACACATACGCAGTATTTT	CASSQLGRGNTHTQYF
.	.	TRBV9	TRBJ2-6	TGTGCCACCAGGGGCCCTGGGGCCAACGTCCTGACTTTC	CATRGPGANVLTF
few	.	TRBV25-1	TRBJ2-2	TGTGCCAGCAGTGATCGGGGCTATACAGACACCGGGGAGCTGTTTTTT	CASSDRGYTDTGELFF
.	TRBD1	TRBV5-6	TRBJ1-3	TGTGCCAGCAGCATACGGACAGGCTTTGGAAACACCATATATTTT	CASSIRTGFGNTIYF
.	.	TRBV5-1	TRBJ2-3	TGCGCCAGCAGCTTTTTGACAGACACAGATACGCAGTATTTT	CASSFLTDTDTQYF
.	TRBD1	TRBV11-2	TRBJ1-1	TGTGCCAGCAGCACCCCCAGGGGGCGAGGTGAAGCTTTCTTT	CASSTPRGRGEAFF
.	.	TRBV5-1	TRBJ1-5	TGCGCCAGCAGCTTGGAGGTCGGAGGGCAGCCCCAGCATTTT	CASSLEVGGQPQHF
few	.	TRBV19	TRBJ2-1	TGTGCCAGTAGTCCTCGGCTCCTCCCCAATGAGCAGTTCTTC	CASSPRLLPNEQFF
.	TRBD1	TRBV30	TRBJ1-4	TGTGCCTGGGCCCGGGACAGGGGTAATGAAAAACTGTTTTTT	CAWARDRGNEKLFF
.	TRBD2	TRBV2	TRBJ2-2	TGTGCCAGTGAGGGACTAGCGGGAAAAGCCGGGGAGCTGTTTTTT	CASEGLAGKAGELFF
.	.	TRBV6-5	TRBJ2-2	TGTGCCAGCAAAGGTCGGGACATAGTCACCGGGGAGCTGTTTTTT	CASKGRDIVTGELFF
.	TRBD1	TRBV5-1	TRBJ2-7	TGCGCCAGCAGCATCGGACAGGGGAACTACGAGCAGTACTTC	CASSIGQGNYEQYF
.	.	TRBV21-1	TRBJ2-2	TGTGCCAGCAGCAAAGCCCAGGGCACCGGGGAGCTGTTTTTT	CASSKAQGTGELFF
.	.	TRBV6-5	TRBJ2-7	TGTGCCAGCAGTTACGGGCGAACCGAGATACCTTACGAGCAGTACTTC	CASSYGRTEIPYEQYF
.	.	TRBV14	TRBJ1-3	TGTGCCAGCAGCCAAGTTGGGACTGGAAACACCATATATTTT	CASSQVGTGNTIYF
.	.	TRBV7-9	TRBJ1-3	TGTGCCAGCAGCCTAATGGGGGTTGGAAACACCATATATTTT	CASSLMGVGNTIYF
.	.	TRBV7-6	TRBJ2-7	TGTGCCAGCAGCCTCGGCCCCGGGAACGAGCAGTACTTC	CASSLGPGNEQYF
.	.	TRBV18	TRBJ2-1	TGTGCCAGCTCCCGGGGACTTAACAATGAGCAGTTCTTC	CASSRGLNNEQFF
.	.	TRBV19	TRBJ1-1	TGTGCCAGTAGTATAGATCTCAGGGGACGGACTGAAGCTTTCTTT	CASSIDLRGRTEAFF
many	.	TRBV18	TRBJ2-1	TGTGCCAGCTCACCAGTTACCCCAGGGGGAGGCAATGAGCAGTTCTTC	CASSPVTPGGGNEQFF